One and the same sample provided the 4 T cell receptor beta chains below, sequenced in a study of T-cell reconstitution after alpha-beta-depleted transplantation in children. This sample's TCRbeta library carried unique molecular identifier barcodes. Each CDR3 protein is one row after TCRdb ran MiXCR on the PCR reads. The profile shows some 390,000 distinct CDR3 sequences, around 21% of them singletons. This specimen consisted of PBMCs from the stem cell graft donor, obtained from the stem cell graft. Every receptor here comes from a human donor who donated a stem cell graft to a child with acute myeloid leukemia.

The V gene is TRBV4-1, the J gene TRBJ1-4, with a weak D call TRBD1 (6 bases). Trimming pared 4 bases from V and 8 bases from J, leaving 11 bases between. Germline CDR1 and CDR2: MGHRA and YSYEKL. CDR3 length: 13 residues. Written as DNA, the CDR3 is TGCGCCAGCAGCCTTACAGGGAAAGAAAAACTGTTTTTT. Amino acids: CASSLTGKEKLFF.

CDR3 region: CASSQGDSGIYTQYF. The CDR3 DNA sequence: TGTGCCAGCAGCCAAGGGGATAGCGGGATTTATACGCAGTATTTT. V is TRBV3-1 and J is TRBJ2-3; 8 positions agree with TRBD2. Losses at the gene ends were 1 base for V and 7 bases for J; bases not matched to a gene: 7. Germline values: CDR1 LGHDT, CDR2 YNNKEL (reference sequence). This CDR3 comprises 15 residues.

In its sample, this clonotype was seen a few times. The gene calls are TRBV5-1 and TRBJ2-1; 9 positions agree with TRBD1. The V gene's germline CDR1 is SGHRS and CDR2 YFSETQ. Trimming cost V 4 bases and J 8 bases; bases outside gene matches: 1. This CDR3 has 12 residues. In nucleotides, the CDR3 is TGCGCCAGCAGCCGGGACAGGGATGAGCAGTTCTTC. Protein product: CASSRDRDEQFF. Together with reference TRBV5-1 and TRBJ2-1, the CDR3 gives the full variable domain: KAGVTQTPRYLIKTRGQQVTLSCSPISGHRSVSWYQQTPGQGLQFLFEYFSETQRNKGNFPGRFSGRQFSNSRSEMNVSTLELGDSALYLCASSRDRDEQFFGPGTRLTVL.

V gene TRBV7-9 combines with J gene TRBJ1-1; D perhaps matches TRBD1 (6 bases). Trimming removed 4 bases at V and 6 bases at J, with 12 bases between. This CDR3 has 13 residues. CDR1 is SEHNR, CDR2 FQNEAQ, per germline (reference sequence). This chain's CDR3 is CASSSTGWAEAFF. CDR3 in DNA: TGTGCCAGCAGCTCCACAGGGTGGGCTGAAGCTTTCTTT. The full variable domain, in which reference TRBV7-9 and TRBJ1-1 provide the parts outside the CDR3, is DTGVSQNPRHKITKRGQNVTFRCDPISEHNRLYWYRQTLGQGPEFLTYFQNEAQLEKSRLLSDRFSAERPKGSFSTLEIQRTEQGDSAMYLCASSSTGWAEAFFGQGTRLTVV.